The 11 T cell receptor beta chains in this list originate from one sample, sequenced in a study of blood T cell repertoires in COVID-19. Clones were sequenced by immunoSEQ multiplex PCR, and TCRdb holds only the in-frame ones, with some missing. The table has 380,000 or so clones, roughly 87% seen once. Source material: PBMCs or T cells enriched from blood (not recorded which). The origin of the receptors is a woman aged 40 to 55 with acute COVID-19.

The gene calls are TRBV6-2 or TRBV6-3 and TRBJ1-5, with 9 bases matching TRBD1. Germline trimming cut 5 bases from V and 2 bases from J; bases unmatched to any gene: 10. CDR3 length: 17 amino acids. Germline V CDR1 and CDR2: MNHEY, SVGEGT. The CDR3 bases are TGTGCCAGCAGTCCCTCGGACAGGGGACTACGCAATCAGCCCCAGCATTTT. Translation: CASSPSDRGLRNQPQHF.

The CDR3 region has the DNA TGTGCCAGCAGCCACCAAGCGCCGAAGGAAGCTTTCTTT. Translating it yields CASSHQAPKEAFF. This chain uses TRBV3-1 (or the pseudogene TRBV3-2) with TRBJ1-1; D remains unclear. Trimming removed 3 bases from V and 8 bases from J, with 13 bases in between. The CDR3 is made up of 13 amino acids. Per germline, CDR1 LGHDT and CDR2 YNNKEL (reference sequence).

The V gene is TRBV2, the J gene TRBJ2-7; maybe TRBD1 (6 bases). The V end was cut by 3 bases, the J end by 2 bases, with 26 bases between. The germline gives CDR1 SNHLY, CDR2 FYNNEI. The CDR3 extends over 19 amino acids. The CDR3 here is CASSDIYTGTSIRTYEQYF. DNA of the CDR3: TGTGCCAGCAGTGATATATATACCGGGACAAGCATACGGACCTACGAGCAGTACTTC.

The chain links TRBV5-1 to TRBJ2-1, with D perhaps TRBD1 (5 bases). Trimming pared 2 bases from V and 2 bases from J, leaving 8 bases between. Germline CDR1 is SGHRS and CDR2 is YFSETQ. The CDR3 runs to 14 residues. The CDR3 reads CASSFRVTYNEQFF. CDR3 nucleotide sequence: TGCGCCAGCAGCTTCAGGGTAACCTACAATGAGCAGTTCTTC.

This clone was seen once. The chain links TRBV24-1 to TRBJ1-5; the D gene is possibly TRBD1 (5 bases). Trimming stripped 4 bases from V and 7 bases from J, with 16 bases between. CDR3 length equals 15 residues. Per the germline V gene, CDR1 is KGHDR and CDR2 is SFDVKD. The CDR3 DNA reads TGTGCCACCAGTGACGGTGCCGGGGGAGGCCAGCCCCAGCATTTT. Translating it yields CATSDGAGGGQPQHF.

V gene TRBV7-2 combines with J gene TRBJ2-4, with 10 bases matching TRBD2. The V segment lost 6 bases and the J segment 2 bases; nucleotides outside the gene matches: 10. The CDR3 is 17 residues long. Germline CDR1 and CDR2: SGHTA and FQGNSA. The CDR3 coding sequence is TGTGCCAGCAGTCCTGGGACTAGCGTCGATTCCAAAAACATTCAGTACTTC. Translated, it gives CASSPGTSVDSKNIQYF.

CDR3 residues: CASSLGSFYNEQFF. The DNA of the CDR3 is TGTGCCAGCAGCCTAGGGAGTTTCTACAATGAGCAGTTCTTC. This rearrangement joins TRBV5-4 to TRBJ2-1, with D possibly being TRBD2 (5 bases). CDR3 length equals 14 residues. The V end lost 4 bases, the J end lost 3 bases, and 11 bases lay between the germline ends. CDR1 and CDR2 from the germline V gene are SGHNT and YYREEE (reference sequence).

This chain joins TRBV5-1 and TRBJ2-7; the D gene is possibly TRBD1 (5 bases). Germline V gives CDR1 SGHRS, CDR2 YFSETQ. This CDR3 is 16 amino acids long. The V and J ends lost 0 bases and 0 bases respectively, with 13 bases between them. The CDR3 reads CASSLALQASSYEQYF. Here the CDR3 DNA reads TGCGCCAGCAGCTTGGCTCTACAGGCGAGCTCCTACGAGCAGTACTTC.

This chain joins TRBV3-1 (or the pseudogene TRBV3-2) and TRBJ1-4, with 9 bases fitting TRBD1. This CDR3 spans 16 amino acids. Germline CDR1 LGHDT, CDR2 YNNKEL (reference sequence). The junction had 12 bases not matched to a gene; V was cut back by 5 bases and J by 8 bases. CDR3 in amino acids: CASSNTRGQGGEKLFF. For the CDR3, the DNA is TGTGCCAGCAGCAACACCCGGGGACAGGGAGGCGAAAAACTGTTTTTT.

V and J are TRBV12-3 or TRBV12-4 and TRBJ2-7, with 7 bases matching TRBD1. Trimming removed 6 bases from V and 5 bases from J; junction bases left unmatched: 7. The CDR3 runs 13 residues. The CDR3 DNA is TGTGCCAGCAGGCGACAGGGAGAGGACGAGCAGTACTTC. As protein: CASRRQGEDEQYF.

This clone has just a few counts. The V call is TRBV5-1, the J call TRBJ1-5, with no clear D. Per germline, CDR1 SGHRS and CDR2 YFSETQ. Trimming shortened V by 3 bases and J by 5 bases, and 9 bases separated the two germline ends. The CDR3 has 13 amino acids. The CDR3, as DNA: TGCGCCAGCAGCTCCCTCCCGGATCAGCCCCAGCATTTT. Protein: CASSSLPDQPQHF.